The rows below give T cell receptor beta chains drawn from one sample of a study of cytomegalovirus exposure and HLA in healthy donors. Clones were sequenced by immunoSEQ multiplex PCR, and TCRdb holds only the in-frame ones, with some missing. The sample yields around 50,000 clones, just under 85% seen once. Sequences were obtained from PBMCs. Receptors were obtained from a man in his forties or fifties in good health and CMV-seronegative. CDR3s include the opening cysteine and the closing phenylalanine or tryptophan. Each record gives: CDR3 protein, CDR3 DNA, V gene, clone size, D gene, J gene. A D gene is named only where the DNA matches it firmly. Not all rows give a size; the values are once, few, many and, for expanded clones, a class.

CDR3 protein: CASSLGARYRDNEQFF
CDR3 DNA: TGTGCCAGCAGCTTGGGGGCACGTTACAGGGACAATGAGCAGTTCTTC
V gene: TRBV5-6
clone size: NA
D gene: NA
J gene: TRBJ2-1

CDR3 protein: CASSPQLVAGSSGRLNTGELFF
CDR3 DNA: TGCGCCAGCAGCCCCCAGTTAGTAGCGGGGTCTTCTGGGAGATTGAACACCGGGGAGCTGTTTTTT
V gene: TRBV4-3
clone size: NA
D gene: TRBD2
J gene: TRBJ2-2

CDR3 protein: CASSLFLGHVSGNTIYF
CDR3 DNA: TGTGCCAGCAGCTTATTTCTGGGACACGTCTCTGGAAACACCATATATTTT
V gene: TRBV7-8
clone size: NA
D gene: NA
J gene: TRBJ1-3

CDR3 protein: CASSQGVSGTMGYEQYF
CDR3 DNA: TGTGCCAGTAGTCAGGGGGTATCAGGGACAATGGGCTACGAGCAGTACTTC
V gene: TRBV19
clone size: NA
D gene: TRBD1
J gene: TRBJ2-7

CDR3 protein: CASSDSGQGAGGYTF
CDR3 DNA: TGTGCCAGCAGTGATTCCGGACAGGGGGCGGGTGGCTACACCTTC
V gene: TRBV2
clone size: NA
D gene: TRBD1
J gene: TRBJ1-2

CDR3 protein: CASSEYGRRGGYEQYF
CDR3 DNA: TGTGCCAGCAGTGAATATGGTCGGCGGGGAGGCTACGAGCAGTACTTC
V gene: TRBV2
clone size: NA
D gene: NA
J gene: TRBJ2-7

CDR3 protein: CAWSLGLISNQPQHF
CDR3 DNA: TGTGCCTGGAGTTTAGGACTAATAAGCAATCAGCCCCAGCATTTT
V gene: TRBV30
clone size: NA
D gene: NA
J gene: TRBJ1-5

CDR3 protein: CASSEGDSLAKNIQYF
CDR3 DNA: TGTGCCAGCAGCGAGGGGGACAGTCTAGCCAAAAACATTCAGTACTTC
V gene: TRBV2
clone size: NA
D gene: TRBD1
J gene: TRBJ2-4

CDR3 protein: CASSSDWGATYAF
CDR3 DNA: TGTGCCAGCAGTTCCGATTGGGGAGCGACCTACGCCTTC
V gene: TRBV13
clone size: once
D gene: NA
J gene: TRBJ1-2

CDR3 protein: CASSVKGQVRYGYTF
CDR3 DNA: TGTGCCAGCAGCGTCAAGGGGCAAGTTAGGTATGGCTACACCTTC
V gene: TRBV5-4
clone size: NA
D gene: NA
J gene: TRBJ1-2

CDR3 protein: CASSYGGSQETQYF
CDR3 DNA: TGTGCCAGCAGTTACGGGGGCAGCCAAGAGACCCAGTACTTC
V gene: TRBV6-5
clone size: NA
D gene: NA
J gene: TRBJ2-5

CDR3 protein: CASSLAGGYEQYF
CDR3 DNA: TGTGCCAGCAGCTTAGCGGGGGGGTACGAGCAGTACTTC
V gene: TRBV7-9
clone size: NA
D gene: TRBD2
J gene: TRBJ2-7

CDR3 protein: CASSLLPGGRGETQYF
CDR3 DNA: TGTGCCAGCAGCTTGTTGCCGGGAGGACGGGGAGAGACCCAGTACTTC
V gene: TRBV7-9
clone size: NA
D gene: TRBD2
J gene: TRBJ2-5

CDR3 protein: CASSSTRTDFLYF
CDR3 DNA: TGTGCCAGCAGTTCCACCCGGACAGACTTCTTATATTTT
V gene: TRBV6-6
clone size: NA
D gene: NA
J gene: TRBJ1-3

CDR3 protein: CASSSHPGPLYNEQFF
CDR3 DNA: TGTGCCAGCAGCTCCCACCCTGGCCCGCTCTACAATGAGCAGTTCTTC
V gene: TRBV11-2
clone size: NA
D gene: NA
J gene: TRBJ2-1

CDR3 protein: CSVGTSGGVETQYF
CDR3 DNA: TGCAGCGTCGGGACTAGCGGGGGAGTAGAGACCCAGTACTTC
V gene: TRBV29-1
clone size: NA
D gene: TRBD2
J gene: TRBJ2-5

CDR3 protein: CAISHTSTKSTDTQYF
CDR3 DNA: TGTGCCATCAGCCACACTAGCACGAAGTCCACAGATACGCAGTATTTT
V gene: TRBV10-3
clone size: NA
D gene: NA
J gene: TRBJ2-3

CDR3 protein: CASSIQGNYEQYF
CDR3 DNA: TGTGCCAGCAGCATACAGGGAAACTACGAGCAGTACTTC
V gene: TRBV11-3
clone size: NA
D gene: NA
J gene: TRBJ2-7

CDR3 protein: CASAQGGVNQPQHF
CDR3 DNA: TGTGCCAGTGCCCAGGGGGGCGTCAATCAGCCCCAGCATTTT
V gene: TRBV28
clone size: NA
D gene: TRBD1
J gene: TRBJ1-5

CDR3 protein: CASSVEQGKGKLFF
CDR3 DNA: TGTGCCAGCAGCGTAGAACAGGGGAAGGGAAAACTGTTTTTT
V gene: TRBV9
clone size: NA
D gene: TRBD1
J gene: TRBJ1-4

CDR3 protein: CASSLTGGYGYTF
CDR3 DNA: TGTGCCAGCAGTTTAACAGGGGGCTATGGCTACACCTTC
V gene: TRBV27
clone size: NA
D gene: TRBD1
J gene: TRBJ1-2

CDR3 protein: CASSLDRGLSDTQYF
CDR3 DNA: TGTGCCAGCAGCTTAGACAGGGGGCTATCGGATACGCAGTATTTT
V gene: TRBV7-9
clone size: NA
D gene: TRBD1
J gene: TRBJ2-3

CDR3 protein: CASSLVWRSSYNSPLHF
CDR3 DNA: TGCGCCAGCAGCTTGGTGTGGCGGAGCTCCTATAATTCACCCCTCCACTTT
V gene: TRBV5-1
clone size: NA
D gene: NA
J gene: TRBJ1-6

CDR3 protein: CASSKTGGTNEKLFF
CDR3 DNA: TGTGCCAGTAGTAAAACAGGGGGTACTAATGAAAAACTGTTTTTT
V gene: TRBV19
clone size: NA
D gene: TRBD1
J gene: TRBJ1-4

CDR3 protein: CSAEDSSTDTQYF
CDR3 DNA: TGCAGCGCCGAAGACAGTAGCACAGATACGCAGTATTTT
V gene: TRBV29-1
clone size: NA
D gene: NA
J gene: TRBJ2-3

CDR3 protein: CASVDRPDYEQYF
CDR3 DNA: TGTGCCAGTGTGGACAGACCCGACTACGAGCAGTACTTC
V gene: TRBV6-6
clone size: NA
D gene: NA
J gene: TRBJ2-7

CDR3 protein: CASSLGRGGDEQFF
CDR3 DNA: TGCGCCAGCAGCTTGGGGAGGGGTGGGGATGAGCAGTTCTTC
V gene: TRBV5-1
clone size: NA
D gene: NA
J gene: TRBJ2-1

CDR3 protein: CASSPTPVVEAFF
CDR3 DNA: TGTGCCAGCAGCCCAACCCCGGTTGTTGAAGCTTTCTTT
V gene: TRBV7-2
clone size: NA
D gene: NA
J gene: TRBJ1-1

CDR3 protein: CASSPVGHGNTEAFF
CDR3 DNA: TGTGCCAGCAGTCCAGTGGGACACGGGAACACTGAAGCTTTCTTT
V gene: TRBV9
clone size: NA
D gene: NA
J gene: TRBJ1-1

CDR3 protein: CANSQSGLAGHEQFF
CDR3 DNA: TGTGCCAACAGCCAATCCGGTCTAGCAGGCCATGAGCAGTTCTTC
V gene: TRBV16
clone size: NA
D gene: NA
J gene: TRBJ2-1

CDR3 protein: CAWGTGTAYEQYF
CDR3 DNA: TGTGCCTGGGGTACCGGGACAGCGTACGAGCAGTACTTC
V gene: TRBV30
clone size: NA
D gene: TRBD1
J gene: TRBJ2-7

CDR3 protein: CASSLAGSGNTIYF
CDR3 DNA: TGTGCCAGCAGCTTGGCAGGCTCTGGAAACACCATATATTTT
V gene: TRBV5-4
clone size: once
D gene: NA
J gene: TRBJ1-3

CDR3 protein: CAWRSNLNTEAFF
CDR3 DNA: TGTGCCTGGAGATCAAACTTGAACACTGAAGCTTTCTTT
V gene: TRBV30
clone size: NA
D gene: NA
J gene: TRBJ1-1

CDR3 protein: CASSIAGDYGYTF
CDR3 DNA: TGTGCCAGCAGTATAGCAGGGGACTATGGCTACACCTTC
V gene: TRBV5-4
clone size: NA
D gene: NA
J gene: TRBJ1-2

CDR3 protein: CASSPPGGGKEETQYF
CDR3 DNA: TGTGCCAGCAGCCCTCCGGGTGGGGGGAAGGAGGAGACCCAGTACTTC
V gene: TRBV5-4
clone size: NA
D gene: NA
J gene: TRBJ2-5

CDR3 protein: CASSQAVAGLGNEQFF
CDR3 DNA: TGTGCCAGCAGTCAAGCGGTAGCGGGCCTGGGGAATGAGCAGTTCTTC
V gene: TRBV7-9
clone size: NA
D gene: TRBD2
J gene: TRBJ2-1

CDR3 protein: CASSQVQGQGNHNEQFF
CDR3 DNA: TGTGCCAGCAGCCAAGTGCAGGGGCAGGGAAACCACAATGAGCAGTTCTTC
V gene: TRBV14
clone size: few
D gene: NA
J gene: TRBJ2-1